Following are 26 T cell receptor beta chains from one sample sequenced in a study of cytomegalovirus exposure and HLA in healthy donors. This PCR relied on a set of 60 Vbeta primers and 13 Jbeta primers. The method was immunoSEQ multiplex PCR; TCRdb's version includes in-frame clones alone and lacks a portion of them. This sample has 120,000 to 150,000 clones; 70% to 85% occur once, and the top ten carry 1.9%. The sample taken for sequencing was PBMCs. The receptors stem from a woman aged 40 to 49 in good health and CMV-seronegative.

The chain links TRBV5-4 to TRBJ2-5, with TRBD2 matching 9 bases. V shed 0 bases and J 5 bases; nucleotides not matched to a gene: 8. The germline V gene encodes CDR1 SGHNT and CDR2 YYREEE (reference sequence). There are 16 residues in the CDR3. CDR3 loop: CASSLGGGRASETQYF. CDR3 DNA: TGTGCCAGCAGCTTGGGAGGCGGGAGGGCCAGCGAGACCCAGTACTTC.

This clone is a singleton in its sample. V gene TRBV5-6 combines with J gene TRBJ1-1; no firm D call. The V end was cut by 2 bases, the J end by 6 bases, with 5 bases between. The CDR3 totals 11 residues. Per the germline V gene, CDR1 is SGHDT and CDR2 is YYEEEE. DNA of the CDR3: TGTGCCAGCAGCTTTCGGGCTGAAGCTTTCTTT. This codes for CASSFRAEAFF.

Here the CDR3 DNA reads TGTGCCAGCAGTATACGGACAGGGGGCACTAATGAAAAACTGTTTTTT. Residues: CASSIRTGGTNEKLFF. The V and J genes are TRBV25-1 and TRBJ1-4; TRBD1 matches at 11 bases. The V gene's germline CDR1 is MGHDK and CDR2 SYGVNS. With V trimmed by 5 bases and J by 2 bases, 4 bases remained unmatched. The CDR3 extends over 16 amino acids.

This clone was seen only a few times. The V gene is TRBV11-2, the J gene TRBJ1-5; no clear D. Germline V lookup: CDR1 SGHAT, CDR2 FQNNGV. V lost 0 bases, J lost 6 bases, and 6 bases lay in between. This CDR3 region has 13 residues. The DNA for the CDR3 is TGTGCCAGCAGCTTAGAAGTAGCTCAGCCCCAGCATTTT. Residues: CASSLEVAQPQHF.

The J gene is TRBJ2-1, the V gene TRBV2; 14 bases agree with TRBD2. Germline-derived CDR1 and CDR2 are SNHLY and FYNNEI. The CDR3 has 15 residues. The V segment lost 3 bases and the J segment 6 bases; nucleotides outside the gene matches: 1. The CDR3 bases are TGTGCCAGCAGTGAGGGACTAGCGGGAGTCAATGAGCAGTTCTTC. Its translation: CASSEGLAGVNEQFF.

Comments on this clone: One end of the junction is discordant with germline, which a read error may explain. CDR3 nucleotides: TGTGCCAGCAGCCTCTTGGGGGGGCAGGGAGTCTTTGCCTTC. Translated, it gives CASSLLGGQGVFAF. V usage is TRBV28 and J usage is TRBJ1-2; D is perhaps TRBD1 (6 bases). The CDR3 runs 14 residues. The V gene's germline CDR1 is MDHEN and CDR2 SYDVKM.

This clone was detected once. The rearrangement uses TRBV6-5 and TRBJ2-3; maybe TRBD1 (6 bases). Trimming pared 7 bases from V and 4 bases from J, leaving 18 bases between. CDR1 MNHEY and CDR2 SVGAGI come from the germline V gene. The CDR3 extends over 15 amino acids. CDR3 residues: CASTRGDRRADTQYF. CDR3 in DNA: TGTGCCAGCACCCGAGGAGACAGGCGCGCAGATACGCAGTATTTT.

This clone was counted a single time. The rearrangement joins TRBV4-1 to TRBJ1-5; D call uncertain. Trimming pared 5 bases from V and 0 bases from J, leaving 11 bases between. Per germline, CDR1 MGHRA and CDR2 YSYEKL. CDR3 length: 15 amino acids. CDR3 DNA sequence: TGCGCCAGCAGCTTTCAGATCAATAGCAATCAGCCCCAGCATTTT. Translating gives CASSFQINSNQPQHF.

This clone was detected only a few times. This chain uses TRBV28 with TRBJ1-4, with D possibly being TRBD1 (6 bases). V dropped 4 bases and J dropped 4 bases, with 13 bases sitting between them. The CDR3 length is 15 residues. Germline-derived CDR1 and CDR2 are MDHEN and SYDVKM. The CDR3 region is CASSSFRQVNEKLFF. The CDR3 DNA sequence: TGTGCCAGCAGTTCCTTCCGACAGGTTAATGAAAAACTGTTTTTT.

This clone has more than one count but fewer than ten. V and J are TRBV19 and TRBJ1-5, with 9 bases identical to TRBD1. Trimming at V came to 6 bases and at J to 5 bases, leaving 2 bases not matched to a gene. The V gene's germline CDR1 is LNHDA and CDR2 SQIVND (reference sequence). CDR3 length: 13 amino acids. The CDR3 spells CASSWDRDQPQHF. The CDR3 nucleotides are TGTGCCAGTAGCTGGGACAGGGATCAGCCCCAGCATTTT. The full variable domain, with the rest looked up from reference TRBV19 and TRBJ1-5, is DGGITQSPKYLFRKEGQNVTLSCEQNLNHDAMYWYRQDPGQGLRLIYYSQIVNDFQKGDIAEGYSVSREKKESFPLTVTSAQKNPTAFYLCASSWDRDQPQHFGDGTRLSIL.

The chain links TRBV4-1 to TRBJ2-2; no firm D call. CDR1 MGHRA and CDR2 YSYEKL come from the germline V gene. The CDR3 consists of 14 residues. V was shortened by 6 bases and J by 1 base, with 9 bases between the two germline ends. The CDR3 region is CASSYTMNTGELFF. The CDR3 DNA reads TGCGCCAGCAGTTACACCATGAACACCGGGGAGCTGTTTTTT.

The genes are TRBV9 and TRBJ1-1; D gene ambiguous. This CDR3 is built from 13 residues. V lost 4 bases and J 3 bases, leaving 10 bases between the germline ends. CDR1 and CDR2 (germline): SGDLS, YYNGEE. CDR3 bases: TGTGCCAGCAGCCTGATCCGGGACACTGAAGCTTTCTTT. It codes for CASSLIRDTEAFF.

The rearrangement links TRBV7-2 to TRBJ1-3; perhaps TRBD1 as D (6 bases). The CDR3 contains 16 residues. Germline assignment: CDR1 SGHTA and CDR2 FQGNSA. V lost 5 bases and J 4 bases, leaving 18 bases between the germline ends. CDR3 coding DNA: TGTGCCAGCAGCCCCCGGGGCGGGGGGCTGGGAAACACCATATATTTT. Protein: CASSPRGGGLGNTIYF.

The V gene is TRBV18, the J gene TRBJ2-7; a possible D gene is TRBD1 (6 bases). The V end lost 3 bases, the J end lost 6 bases, and 12 bases lay between the germline ends. Germline CDR1 reads KGHSH; CDR2 reads LQKENI. This CDR3 is 13 amino acids long. The CDR3 reads CASSPAAGVEQYF. In DNA form, the CDR3 reads TGTGCCAGCTCACCGGCGGCAGGGGTCGAGCAGTACTTC.

The chain links TRBV5-1 to TRBJ2-3; TRBD2 aligns across 15 bases. Losses at the gene ends were 5 bases for V and 2 bases for J; bases not matched to a gene: 9. The germline V gene has CDR1 SGHRS and CDR2 YFSETQ. This CDR3 contains 18 residues. The CDR3 nucleotides read TGCGCCAGCAGATCCAGGACTAGCGGGAGGGTTTTCACAGATACGCAGTATTTT. As protein: CASRSRTSGRVFTDTQYF.

V is TRBV5-4 and J is TRBJ1-6; TRBD1 agrees at 8 bases. This CDR3 spans 14 amino acids. V was pared by 4 bases and J by 8 bases, with 5 bases of the junction left unmatched. CDR1 SGHNT and CDR2 YYREEE come from the germline V gene (reference sequence). The CDR3 protein is CASSADRADSPLHF. DNA for the CDR3: TGTGCCAGCAGCGCGGACAGGGCGGATTCACCCCTCCACTTT.

In DNA form, the CDR3 reads TGCGCCAGCAGCCAATTACCACTACTAAGCGGGATGAACTACAATGAGCAGTTCTTC. It is translated as CASSQLPLLSGMNYNEQFF. The chain recombines TRBV4-3 with TRBJ2-1, with TRBD2 matching 7 bases. Germline V gives CDR1 LGHNA, CDR2 YSLEER. CDR3 length: 19 amino acids. V lost 2 bases, J lost 3 bases, and 16 bases stayed unmatched.

In regard to this clone: Its ends do not fully match the called genes, so a read error is possible. The CDR3 nucleotides read TGTTCCAGCAGCTTAGGGACAAGTCCCCAATTAAACACTGAAGCTTTCTTT. Protein product: CSSSLGTSPQLNTEAFF. The chain employs TRBV7-9 and TRBJ1-1; the D gene is possibly TRBD1 (6 bases). The CDR3 contains 17 residues. Germline CDR1 and CDR2: SEHNR and FQNEAQ (reference sequence).

This chain connects TRBV2 to TRBJ2-7; TRBD2 might be the D (5 bases). V lost 8 bases and J 3 bases, leaving 14 bases between the germline ends. This CDR3 region has 13 residues. Germline V CDR1 and CDR2: SNHLY, FYNNEI. CDR3 sequence: CASRQVGGYEQYF. In nucleotides, the CDR3 is TGTGCCAGCCGTCAAGTCGGAGGCTACGAGCAGTACTTC.

CDR3 DNA: TGTGCCATCAGACCAAATCTAGCGATGCAAGAGACCCAGTACTTC. It codes for CAIRPNLAMQETQYF. The rearrangement uses TRBV10-3 and TRBJ2-5; tentatively, D is TRBD2 (6 bases). Per germline, CDR1 ENHRY and CDR2 SYGVKD. Trimming stripped 6 bases from V and 2 bases from J, with 16 bases between. There are 15 residues in the CDR3.

V gene TRBV4-1 combines with J gene TRBJ1-4; TRBD1 agrees at 8 bases. V lost 2 bases and J lost 8; bases outside the gene matches: 7. The CDR3 loop spans 15 amino acids. The germline V gene encodes CDR1 MGHRA and CDR2 YSYEKL. This chain's CDR3 is CASSQPDRGYEKLFF. The CDR3 DNA reads as TGCGCCAGCAGCCAACCCGACAGGGGCTACGAAAAACTGTTTTTT.

This clone was found once. The chain couples TRBV18 to TRBJ2-7, with a weak D call TRBD1 (5 bases). The CDR3 sequence is 12 residues long. CDR1 KGHSH and CDR2 LQKENI come from the germline V gene. The V end was cut by 3 bases, the J end by 3 bases, with 6 bases between. CDR3 nucleotide sequence: TGTGCCAGCTCACCGACAGTCTACGAGCAGTACTTC. Its protein is CASSPTVYEQYF.

The gene calls are TRBV7-8 and TRBJ1-1; D not resolved. Germline V CDR1 and CDR2: SGHVS, FQNEAQ. The CDR3 length is 13 residues. V was trimmed by 2 bases and J by 1 base, leaving 5 bases between them. The CDR3 DNA follows: TGTGCCAGCAGCTTAAGCGAGAACACTGAAGCTTTCTTT. Translating it yields CASSLSENTEAFF.

The V gene is TRBV19, the J gene TRBJ2-2; D is possibly TRBD1 (5 bases). Germline V lookup: CDR1 LNHDA, CDR2 SQIVND (reference sequence). V was shortened by 6 bases and J by 5 bases, with 13 bases between the two germline ends. The CDR3 consists of 14 residues. The CDR3 here is CASSQRGWTGELFF. Here the CDR3 DNA reads TGTGCCAGTAGCCAAAGGGGCTGGACCGGGGAGCTGTTTTTT.

This chain links TRBV4-3 with TRBJ1-2; D remains unclear. The germline gives CDR1 LGHNA, CDR2 YSLEER. This CDR3 is 13 amino acids long. Between the trimmed V and J ends, which lost 0 bases and 6 bases, there was a span of 8 bases. As DNA, the CDR3 is TGCGCCAGCAGCCAAGATAGAGGGCATGGCTACACCTTC. Translated: CASSQDRGHGYTF.

This chain connects TRBV6-5 to TRBJ1-4; 7 positions match TRBD1. The ends lost 4 bases at V and 1 base at J; junction bases unmatched: 3. Germline V lookup: CDR1 MNHEY, CDR2 SVGAGI. This CDR3 has 15 amino acids. The CDR3 reads CASSSRQGTNEKLFF. CDR3 nucleotide sequence: TGTGCCAGCAGTTCCCGACAGGGAACTAATGAAAAACTGTTTTTT.